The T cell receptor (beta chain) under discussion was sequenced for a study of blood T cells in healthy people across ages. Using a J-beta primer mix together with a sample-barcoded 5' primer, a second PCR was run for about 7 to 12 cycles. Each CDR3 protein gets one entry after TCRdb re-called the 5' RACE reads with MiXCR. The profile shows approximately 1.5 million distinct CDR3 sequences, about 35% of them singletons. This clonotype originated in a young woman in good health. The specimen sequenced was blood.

The CDR3 sequence is CASSFDREYYGYTF. CDR3 DNA sequence: TGTGCCAGCAGCTTCGACAGGGAATACTATGGCTACACCTTC. The rearrangement uses TRBV5-4 and TRBJ1-2; TRBD1 matches at 7 bases. V lost 2 bases and J lost 3; bases outside the gene matches: 4. This CDR3 has 14 residues. CDR1 is SGHNT, CDR2 YYREEE, per germline (reference sequence). Full variable domain (remainder filled in from reference TRBV5-4 and TRBJ1-2): ETGVTQSPTHLIKTRGQQVTLRCSSQSGHNTVSWYQQALGQGPQFIFQYYREEENGRGNFPPRFSGLQFPNYSSELNVNALELDDSALYLCASSFDREYYGYTFGSGTRLTVV.